Below are 5 T cell receptor beta chains sequenced from a single sample in a study of cytomegalovirus exposure and HLA in healthy donors (dated by TCRdb to about 2017). To prepare the library, the immunoSEQ multiplex PCR assay was applied. For the multiplex PCR, a mixture combining 60 forward primers for TCR Vbeta segments and 13 reverse primers for TCR Jbeta segments was used. The immuneACCESS repertoire file appears here via TCRdb, limited to in-frame rearrangements. These files lack a portion of the clones; in checked studies, under half of the deficit traces to unresolved V genes, and the cause of the others is not known. This sample gives some 140,000 clones in total; 65% to 85% of them show up just once. The biggest ten clones account for approximately 2.8% of the sample. Sequenced sample: PBMCs. The receptor source for this set is a man between 18 and 35 years old in good health and CMV-seronegative.

This clone was picked up a small number of times. A read error may account for a junction end that differs from germline. The V call is TRBV5-1, the J call TRBJ2-6, with D perhaps TRBD1 (5 bases). This CDR3 region has 16 residues. CDR1 is SGHRS and CDR2 is YFSETQ in the germline V gene. CDR3 DNA: TGCGCCAGCAGCTTTCTGCTCGGGTATGGGGCCAACGGCCTGACTTTC. Its protein product is CASSFLLGYGANGLTF.

This clone occurred a few times. The chain employs TRBV6-5 and TRBJ2-1; 7 nucleotides line up with TRBD2. This CDR3 has 13 residues. Trimming at V came to 7 bases and at J to 7 bases, leaving 7 bases not matched to a gene. Germline CDR1 MNHEY, CDR2 SVGAGI. The CDR3 sequence: CASNAVGGNEQFF. The CDR3 DNA reads TGTGCCAGCAACGCGGTCGGGGGGAATGAGCAGTTCTTC.

The rearrangement joins TRBV29-1 to TRBJ2-3, with D maybe TRBD2 (5 bases). The germline gives CDR1 SQVTM, CDR2 ANQGSEA. The V gene lost 3 bases and the J gene lost 4 bases, with 17 bases spanning the gap. CDR3 length: 15 amino acids. The CDR3 spells CSVDRRPARADTQYF. The CDR3 DNA reads TGCAGCGTTGATCGGAGGCCAGCTCGAGCAGATACGCAGTATTTT.

The V and J genes are TRBV9 and TRBJ2-1, with 7 bases aligning to TRBD2. V was pared by 4 bases and J by 8 bases, with 12 bases of the junction left unmatched. Germline lookup yields CDR1 SGDLS and CDR2 YYNGEE. This CDR3 spans 15 amino acids. The CDR3 DNA reads as TGTGCCAGCAGCTTCTACGGGGAGCGGGGCTATGAGCAGTTCTTC. This translates into CASSFYGERGYEQFF.

V usage is TRBV10-3 and J usage is TRBJ2-5; possible D gene TRBD1, 6 bases. Trimming shortened V by 0 bases and J by 4 bases, and 18 bases separated the two germline ends. CDR1 is ENHRY and CDR2 is SYGVKD in the germline V gene. The CDR3 consists of 17 residues. Here the CDR3 reads CAISESPPQGQGETQYF. CDR3 bases: TGTGCCATCAGTGAGTCCCCGCCGCAGGGGCAGGGAGAGACCCAGTACTTC.